This T cell receptor (beta chain) was identified during a study of blood T cell repertoires in COVID-19. Background on the study: Samples came from the United States, Italy and Spain, spanning acute and convalescent COVID-19. T cells, B-cell-depleted T cells, or PBMCs supplied cDNA or gDNA.

Under the authors' procedure: It was from reference gene primer amplification that nucleated cell counts were estimated. The assay was immunoSEQ multiplex PCR, and TCRdb's table has in-frame clones only and misses some. V, J and clone size reflect that table, while D and trimming were determined from the DNA. The sample includes about 98,000 clones, nearly 90% of them seen just once. The CDR3 extends over 14 amino acids. Germline CDR1 is LGHDT and CDR2 is YNNKEL (reference sequence). V lost 2 bases and J lost 4, with 11 bases in between. This TCR came from a man in his 70s with acute or convalescent COVID-19. The genes are TRBV3-1 (or the pseudogene TRBV3-2) and TRBJ2-5, with D hard to call. The sequenced material came from peripheral blood. This CDR3 is CASSQRQVRETQYF. As DNA, the CDR3 is TGTGCCAGCAGCCAACGGCAGGTGCGAGAGACCCAGTACTTC.